There are a few counts of the clone carrying this T cell receptor (beta chain). Germline V gives CDR1 MNHNS, CDR2 SASEGT. The V end lost 1 base, the J end lost 13 bases, and 14 bases lay between the germline ends. CDR3 length: 13 residues. The data stem from a study of T cells after yellow fever vaccination. TCRdb passed the 5' RACE reads through MiXCR, listing each CDR3 protein once. The repertoire has 200,000 to 300,000 distinct CDR3 sequences, roughly 13% of them found once; the top ten carry 0.5% to 0.6%. Sequencing was performed on CD4+ T cells sorted from PBMCs, taken 45 days after the yellow fever booster vaccination. The V call is TRBV6-1, the J call TRBJ2-1, with D unclear. The sequence came from a young man who received the YFV17D yellow fever vaccine. The DNA for the CDR3 is TGTGCCAGCAGTGAAGAGACATGGTCCAACCAGTTCTTC. Protein sequence: CASSEETWSNQFF.